This T cell receptor beta chain was captured by sequencing in a study of identical twins. The study's findings and limits: Beta out-of-frame sequences showed weaker excess twin sharing. Twin pairs' shared out-of-frame alpha sequences were enriched in low generation probability.

This clonotype showed up many times. What it binds is not known. Unique molecular identifiers were present on the cDNA, and a universal primer site came from template switching. TCRdb passed the 5' RACE reads through MiXCR, listing each CDR3 protein once. The profile shows around 240,000 distinct CDR3 sequences, 7% of them singletons. The CDR3 loop spans 18 amino acids. V was clipped by 0 bases and J by 4 bases; unmatched bases: 11. Germline V lookup: CDR1 SNHLY, CDR2 FYNNEI. The same specimen was also included in a second study, on yellow fever vaccine responses in identical twins. This second study notes: Among the twins, the vaccine T cell response reportedly seemed partly convergent and partly personalized.

V and J are TRBV2 and TRBJ2-3; 9 bases line up with TRBD2. The sample comprised memory (CD45RO+) T cells sorted from blood. The clonotype was recovered from a young woman in good health. CDR3 residues: CASSEAAFRGGASDTQYF. The CDR3 DNA reads as TGTGCCAGCAGTGAAGCAGCATTCCGCGGGGGGGCGTCAGATACGCAGTATTTT.